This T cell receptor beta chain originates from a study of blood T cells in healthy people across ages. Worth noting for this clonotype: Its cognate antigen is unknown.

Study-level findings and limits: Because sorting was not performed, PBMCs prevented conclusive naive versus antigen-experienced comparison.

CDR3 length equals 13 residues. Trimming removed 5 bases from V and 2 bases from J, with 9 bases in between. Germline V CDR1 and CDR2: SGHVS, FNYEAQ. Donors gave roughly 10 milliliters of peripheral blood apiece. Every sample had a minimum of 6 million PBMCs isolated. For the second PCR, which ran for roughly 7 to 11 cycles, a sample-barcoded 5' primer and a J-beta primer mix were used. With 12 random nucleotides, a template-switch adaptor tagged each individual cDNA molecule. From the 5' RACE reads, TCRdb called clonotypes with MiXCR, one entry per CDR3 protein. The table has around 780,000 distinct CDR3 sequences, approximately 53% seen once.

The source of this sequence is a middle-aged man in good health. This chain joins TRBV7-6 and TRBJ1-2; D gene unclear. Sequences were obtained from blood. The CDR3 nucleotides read TGTGCCAGCAGCGTGGACCCCAACTATGGCTACACCTTC. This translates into CASSVDPNYGYTF.